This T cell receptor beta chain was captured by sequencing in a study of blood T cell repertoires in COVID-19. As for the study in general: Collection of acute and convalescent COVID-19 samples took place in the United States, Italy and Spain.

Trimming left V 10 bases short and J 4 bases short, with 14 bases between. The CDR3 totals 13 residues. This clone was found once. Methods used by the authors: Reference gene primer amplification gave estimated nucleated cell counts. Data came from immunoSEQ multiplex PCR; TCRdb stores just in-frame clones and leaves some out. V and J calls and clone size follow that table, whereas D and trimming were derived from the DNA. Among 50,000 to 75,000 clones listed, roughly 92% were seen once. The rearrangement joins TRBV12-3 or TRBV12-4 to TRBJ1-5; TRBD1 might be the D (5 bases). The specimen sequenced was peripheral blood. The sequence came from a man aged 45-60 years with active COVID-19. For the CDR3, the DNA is TGTGCCACCTCCCGGGGGGGAAATCAGCCCCAGCATTTT. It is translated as CATSRGGNQPQHF.